A selection of T cell receptor beta chains follows, all from one sample in a study of T cell changes during pregnancy in multiple sclerosis. TCRdb's copy holds only in-frame clones and misses some; the assay was immunoSEQ multiplex PCR. The profile shows roughly 60,000 clones, 91% of them singletons. The sample in question was peripheral blood, obtained before pregnancy. The receptor set was obtained from a female donor with multiple sclerosis, enrolled in a pregnancy study. Each CDR3 is given with its conserved first and last residue. The D gene is left open where the match is weak. Size is stated for part of the rows, as once, few or many counts, or as a class when the clone is expanded.

d_call	v_call	clone_size	j_call	cdr3_aa	cdr3_nt
TRBD1	TRBV7-8	.	TRBJ1-2	CASKRDRGSGVVGYTF	TGTGCCAGCAAACGGGACAGGGGAAGCGGGGTTGTGGGCTACACCTTC
.	TRBV11-1	.	TRBJ1-6	CASSRGAYNSPLHF	TGTGCCAGCAGCCGCGGAGCCTATAATTCACCCCTCCACTTT
.	TRBV18	once	TRBJ2-1	CASSPPGGAFNEQFF	TGTGCCAGCTCACCACCGGGGGGGGCCTTCAATGAGCAGTTCTTC
.	TRBV6-5	.	TRBJ1-1	CASTFDSTNTEAFF	TGTGCCAGCACCTTCGACAGCACAAACACTGAAGCTTTCTTT
TRBD1	TRBV7-9	.	TRBJ2-2	CAVTGDLGTGELFF	TGTGCCGTGACAGGGGACCTGGGCACCGGGGAGCTGTTTTTT
TRBD1	TRBV7-9	many	TRBJ2-3	CASSPRGPDTQYF	TGTGCCAGCAGTCCCAGGGGGCCAGATACGCAGTATTTT
.	TRBV5-4	.	TRBJ2-4	CASTIQGAKNIQYF	TGTGCCAGCACCATACAGGGTGCCAAAAACATTCAGTACTTC
TRBD2	TRBV10-3	.	TRBJ2-1	CAIRRTSGGAGLYNEQFF	TGTGCCATCAGACGGACTAGCGGGGGGGCAGGTCTATACAATGAGCAGTTCTTC
.	TRBV6-5	.	TRBJ1-5	CASSSSPVSNQPQHF	TGTGCCAGCAGTTCTTCCCCAGTTAGCAATCAGCCCCAGCATTTT
TRBD2	TRBV4-3	.	TRBJ2-3	CASSQDIGSSGSTDTQYF	TGCGCCAGCAGCCAAGATATAGGGTCTAGCGGGAGCACAGATACGCAGTATTTT
TRBD1	TRBV18	few	TRBJ2-7	CASSPRRTGDEQYF	TGTGCCAGCTCACCACGGAGGACAGGGGACGAGCAGTACTTC
TRBD1	TRBV6-4	few	TRBJ2-3	CASSDRTGAGDTQYF	TGTGCCAGCAGTGACCGGACAGGGGCGGGAGATACGCAGTATTTT
TRBD1	TRBV5-1	.	TRBJ2-5	CASRQGTETQYF	TGCGCCAGCCGACAGGGCACAGAGACCCAGTACTTC
.	TRBV4-3	.	TRBJ1-1	CASSRALNTEAFF	TGCGCCAGCAGCCGGGCCCTAAACACTGAAGCTTTCTTT
TRBD2	TRBV19	once	TRBJ2-7	CASSRGLAGPYEQYF	TGTGCCAGTAGTCGGGGACTAGCGGGTCCCTACGAGCAGTACTTC
.	TRBV9	.	TRBJ2-2	CASSVVPGEGELFF	TGTGCCAGCAGCGTAGTTCCAGGGGAAGGGGAGCTGTTTTTT
.	TRBV28	.	TRBJ1-6	CASSSGVSGFGYKF	TGTGCCAGCAGTTCGGGGGTATCAGGGTTCGGATATAAGTTT
TRBD2	TRBV5-1	.	TRBJ2-1	CASSLSGASYNEQFF	TGCGCCAGCAGCTTAAGCGGGGCTTCTTACAATGAGCAGTTCTTC
TRBD2	TRBV15	once	TRBJ2-7	CATSRAGAGGSYEQYF	TGTGCCACCAGCAGAGCAGGAGCGGGGGGGAGTTACGAGCAGTACTTC
TRBD2	TRBV7-9	.	TRBJ2-5	CASASGGQETQYF	TGTGCCAGCGCCTCGGGAGGGCAAGAGACCCAGTACTTC
.	TRBV9	.	TRBJ2-2	CASSALGLRGNTGELFF	TGTGCCAGCAGCGCCCTCGGGTTGCGGGGGAACACCGGGGAGCTGTTTTTT
.	TRBV9	.	TRBJ2-2	CASSVSSNTGELFF	TGTGCCAGCAGCGTTTCCTCGAACACCGGGGAGCTGTTTTTT
TRBD2	TRBV16	.	TRBJ2-1	CASSLLGLAGNEQFF	TGTGCCAGCAGCCTTTTGGGGCTAGCGGGGAATGAGCAGTTCTTC
.	TRBV5-8	.	TRBJ2-3	CASSLAATRATDTQYF	TGTGCCAGCAGCTTGGCCGCGACTAGGGCTACAGATACGCAGTATTTT
TRBD1	TRBV11-2	.	TRBJ1-1	CASTPGDRVGTEAFF	TGTGCCAGCACGCCAGGGGACAGGGTGGGCACTGAAGCTTTCTTT
.	TRBV27	.	TRBJ2-7	CASSLDQGRHEQYF	TGTGCCAGCAGTTTGGATCAGGGTCGCCACGAGCAGTACTTC
.	TRBV30	.	TRBJ1-1	CAWSGLQIMNTEAFF	TGTGCCTGGAGTGGGTTACAGATCATGAACACTGAAGCTTTCTTT
.	TRBV7-2	once	TRBJ1-2	CASSFRVKAPNYGYTF	TGTGCCAGCAGCTTTCGGGTTAAAGCTCCTAACTATGGCTACACCTTC
.	TRBV9	.	TRBJ2-7	CASSPNRRGGEQYF	TGTGCCAGCAGCCCCAACCGACGTGGGGGGGAGCAGTACTTC
.	TRBV28	.	TRBJ1-2	CASSLVDRQVNYGYTF	TGTGCCAGCAGTTTGGTGGATCGACAAGTTAACTATGGCTACACCTTC
.	TRBV25-1	.	TRBJ2-3	CASSEPRGLANTQYF	TGTGCCAGCAGTGAACCAAGGGGCCTCGCCAATACGCAGTATTTT
.	TRBV6-4	.	TRBJ1-5	CASSDSVGGQPQHF	TGTGCCAGCAGTGACTCAGTAGGGGGACAGCCCCAGCATTTT
TRBD1	TRBV7-2	.	TRBJ2-2	CASSSRQGYTGELFF	TGTGCCAGCAGCTCACGACAGGGGTACACCGGGGAGCTGTTTTTT
.	TRBV18	.	TRBJ2-7	CASSPTGTYEQYF	TGTGCCAGCTCACCGACGGGGACCTACGAGCAGTACTTC
.	TRBV6-5	.	TRBJ1-2	CASSPPGNYYGYTF	TGTGCCAGCAGCCCTCCAGGGAACTACTATGGCTACACCTTC
.	TRBV7-3	.	TRBJ2-7	CASSLIGLSEQYF	TGTGCCAGCAGCTTAATCGGACTATCCGAGCAGTACTTC
.	TRBV7-2	.	TRBJ2-1	CASSLAGALYNEQFF	TGTGCCAGCAGCTTAGCGGGGGCCCTCTACAATGAGCAGTTCTTC
TRBD1	TRBV19	.	TRBJ1-1	CASTRGQMNTEAFF	TGTGCCAGTACCCGGGGACAGATGAACACTGAAGCTTTCTTT
.	TRBV18	.	TRBJ2-5	CASSPLSGREETQYF	TGTGCCAGCTCACCATTGAGCGGGCGGGAAGAGACCCAGTACTTC
.	TRBV7-6	.	TRBJ1-2	CASSLGTASNYGYTF	TGTGCCAGCAGCTTAGGGACAGCTTCTAACTATGGCTACACCTTC
TRBD1	TRBV6-1	.	TRBJ2-1	CASSVGQGSDEQFF	TGTGCCAGCTCAGTGGGACAGGGTTCCGATGAGCAGTTCTTC
TRBD1	TRBV4-3	once	TRBJ1-2	CASSQGPDRQGGYTF	TGCGCCAGCAGCCAAGGGCCGGACAGGCAAGGGGGCTACACCTTC
.	TRBV7-8	.	TRBJ2-7	CASSLATLADEQYF	TGTGCCAGCAGCTTAGCCACCCTGGCGGACGAGCAGTACTTC